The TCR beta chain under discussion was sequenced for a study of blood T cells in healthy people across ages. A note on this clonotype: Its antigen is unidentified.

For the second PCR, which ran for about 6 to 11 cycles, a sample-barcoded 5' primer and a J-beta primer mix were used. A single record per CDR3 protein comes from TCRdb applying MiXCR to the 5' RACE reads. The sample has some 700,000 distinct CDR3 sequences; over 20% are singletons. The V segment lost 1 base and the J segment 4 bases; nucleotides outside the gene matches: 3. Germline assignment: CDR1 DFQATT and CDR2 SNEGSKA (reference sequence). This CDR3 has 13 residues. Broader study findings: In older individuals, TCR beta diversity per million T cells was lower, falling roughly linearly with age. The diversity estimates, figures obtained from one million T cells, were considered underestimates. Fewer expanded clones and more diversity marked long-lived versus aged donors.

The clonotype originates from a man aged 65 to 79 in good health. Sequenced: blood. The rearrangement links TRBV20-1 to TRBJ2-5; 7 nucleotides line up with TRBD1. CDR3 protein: CSARVTGAETQYF. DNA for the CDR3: TGCAGTGCTAGAGTTACAGGGGCAGAGACCCAGTACTTC.